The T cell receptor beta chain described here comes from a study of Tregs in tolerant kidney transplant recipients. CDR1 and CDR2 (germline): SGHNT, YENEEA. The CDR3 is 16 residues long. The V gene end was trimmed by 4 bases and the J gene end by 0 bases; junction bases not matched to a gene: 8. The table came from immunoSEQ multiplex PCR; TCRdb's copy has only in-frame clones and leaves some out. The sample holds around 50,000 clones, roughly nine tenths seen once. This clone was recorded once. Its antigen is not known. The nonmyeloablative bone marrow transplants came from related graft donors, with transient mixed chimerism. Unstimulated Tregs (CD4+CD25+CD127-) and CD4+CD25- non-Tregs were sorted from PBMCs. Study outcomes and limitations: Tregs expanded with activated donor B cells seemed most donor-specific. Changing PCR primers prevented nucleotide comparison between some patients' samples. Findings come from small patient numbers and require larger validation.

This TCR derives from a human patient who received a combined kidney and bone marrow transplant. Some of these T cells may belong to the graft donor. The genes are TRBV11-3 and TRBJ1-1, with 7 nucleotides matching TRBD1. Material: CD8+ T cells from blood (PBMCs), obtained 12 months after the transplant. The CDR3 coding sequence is TGTGCCAGCAGCTGCGACAGGGTGAGGGTGAACACTGAAGCTTTCTTT. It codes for CASSCDRVRVNTEAFF.